These 18 T cell receptor beta chains came from one sample sequenced in a study of blood T cell repertoires in COVID-19. Repertoires were generated with immunoSEQ multiplex PCR, while TCRdb's copy carries only in-frame clones and drops some. The table has approximately 30,000 clones, 89% seen once; the top ten hold 0.55% to 0.7%. The source material was peripheral blood. The receptors were sampled from a woman between 40 and 55 years old with active or convalescent COVID-19.

The chain uses TRBV14 and TRBJ2-7; tentatively, D is TRBD1 (6 bases). Trimming pared 0 bases from V and 5 bases from J, leaving 14 bases between. The CDR3 is 15 residues long. The germline V gene has CDR1 SGHDN and CDR2 FVKESK. The CDR3 region is CASSQDSTGMDEQYF. For the CDR3, the DNA is TGTGCCAGCAGCCAAGATAGTACAGGGATGGACGAGCAGTACTTC.

J is TRBJ2-5 and V is TRBV5-1; 9 nucleotides align to TRBD2. V lost 1 base to trimming and J lost 1 base; unmatched junction nucleotides: 14. Germline V gives CDR1 SGHRS, CDR2 YFSETQ. The CDR3 is 19 amino acids. The CDR3, as DNA: TGCGCCAGCAGCTTGACCGTTTTGGCGGGGGGGCCCCCCCAAGAGACCCAGTACTTC. It is translated as CASSLTVLAGGPPQETQYF.

The chain links TRBV12-5 to TRBJ2-5; no firm D call. From germline, CDR1 is LGHNT and CDR2 FRNRAP. The V and J ends lost 3 bases and 5 bases respectively, with 10 bases between them. The CDR3 spans 13 residues. CDR3 in DNA: TGTGCTAGTGGTTTTGCCCGAGCGGAGACCCAGTACTTC. Protein sequence: CASGFARAETQYF.

This chain connects TRBV6-5 to TRBJ2-1; 7 nucleotides align to TRBD2. Germline CDR1 MNHEY, CDR2 SVGAGI. The CDR3 loop spans 15 amino acids. The ends lost 6 bases at V and 4 bases at J; junction bases unmatched: 9. The CDR3 protein is CASRPGTNPYNEQFF. The CDR3 DNA follows: TGTGCCAGCAGACCCGGGACTAACCCGTACAATGAGCAGTTCTTC.

The chain employs TRBV30 and TRBJ2-7; 10 bases align to TRBD2. Germline lookup yields CDR1 GTSNPN and CDR2 SVGIG (reference sequence). Germline trimming cut 0 bases from V and 0 bases from J; bases unmatched to any gene: 11. This CDR3 is 18 amino acids long. The CDR3 nucleotides read TGTGCCTGGAGTGTACGGGGTAGCGGGAGGTGGAGCTCCTACGAGCAGTACTTC. This sequence encodes CAWSVRGSGRWSSYEQYF.

The chain links TRBV5-1 to TRBJ1-2; D unresolved. CDR3 size: 15 residues. The V gene's germline CDR1 is SGHRS and CDR2 YFSETQ. Trimming pared 0 bases from V and 2 bases from J, leaving 11 bases between. The CDR3 coding sequence is TGCGCCAGCAGCTTGGACACCCAGAAAAACTATGGCTACACCTTC. Translated: CASSLDTQKNYGYTF. Supplemented by reference TRBV5-1 and TRBJ1-2, the full variable domain reads KAGVTQTPRYLIKTRGQQVTLSCSPISGHRSVSWYQQTPGQGLQFLFEYFSETQRNKGNFPGRFSGRQFSNSRSEMNVSTLELGDSALYLCASSLDTQKNYGYTFGSGTRLTVV.

The genes are TRBV19 and TRBJ2-7; 7 bases align to TRBD2. The length of the CDR3 is 15 residues. Germline V gives CDR1 LNHDA, CDR2 SQIVND (reference sequence). With V trimmed by 4 bases and J by 6 bases, 12 bases remained unmatched. In nucleotides, the CDR3 is TGTGCCAGTAGTAGGGGAGCGGGATGGCGGGGCGAGCAGTACTTC. The encoded protein is CASSRGAGWRGEQYF. Filled out from reference TRBV19 and TRBJ2-7, the complete variable domain reads DGGITQSPKYLFRKEGQNVTLSCEQNLNHDAMYWYRQDPGQGLRLIYYSQIVNDFQKGDIAEGYSVSREKKESFPLTVTSAQKNPTAFYLCASSRGAGWRGEQYFGPGTRLTVT.

This chain links TRBV7-3 with TRBJ2-1; 10 bases are a match to TRBD2. The junction had 1 base not matched to a gene; V was cut back by 1 base and J by 7 bases. Germline CDR1 and CDR2: SGHTA and FQGTGA. The CDR3 length is 14 residues. The CDR3: CASSLSSGRNEQFF. The CDR3 bases are TGTGCCAGCAGCTTAAGTAGCGGGAGGAATGAGCAGTTCTTC.

The gene calls are TRBV7-3 and TRBJ2-3; the match to TRBD2 covers 8 bases. V dropped 5 bases and J dropped 3; count of bases not matched to a gene: 4. This CDR3 is 14 amino acids long. The germline V gene has CDR1 SGHTA and CDR2 FQGTGA. CDR3 coding DNA: TGTGCCAGCAGCCCGGGAGGGCCGACAGATACGCAGTATTTT. It encodes CASSPGGPTDTQYF.

The gene calls are TRBV19 and TRBJ1-1; 8 positions match TRBD1. V lost 1 base to trimming and J lost 8 bases; unmatched junction nucleotides: 3. The germline CDR1 and CDR2 sequences are LNHDA and SQIVND (reference sequence). The CDR3 spans 13 residues. The CDR3 loop is CASSIGTGSEAFF. DNA of the CDR3: TGTGCCAGTAGTATAGGGACAGGGAGCGAAGCTTTCTTT.

The chain employs TRBV5-1 and TRBJ1-1; maybe TRBD1 (5 bases). V lost 3 bases to trimming and J lost 11 bases, with 17 bases between them. Germline V gives CDR1 SGHRS, CDR2 YFSETQ. There are 13 residues in the CDR3. CDR3 amino acids: CASSSQASYWAFF. The CDR3 region has the DNA TGCGCCAGCAGCTCACAGGCCTCTTATTGGGCTTTCTTT.

This chain joins TRBV5-4 and TRBJ2-1; TRBD1 agrees at 9 bases. J was trimmed by 7 bases and V by 5 bases; bases with no gene match: 13. From germline, CDR1 is SGHNT and CDR2 YYREEE (reference sequence). The CDR3 runs 16 residues. Here the CDR3 reads CASSPDRDRALNEQFF. DNA of the CDR3: TGTGCCAGCAGTCCAGACCGGGACAGGGCGTTAAATGAGCAGTTCTTC.

This clone appeared once. The V call is TRBV2, the J call TRBJ1-1, with 7 bases lining up with TRBD1. The trim removed 7 bases at V and 4 bases at J, leaving 6 bases unmatched. CDR1 and CDR2 (germline): SNHLY, FYNNEI. CDR3 length equals 13 residues. CDR3 amino acids: CASMVQGVTEAFF. DNA of the CDR3: TGTGCCAGCATGGTGCAGGGGGTCACTGAAGCTTTCTTT.

The chain has TRBV7-2 and TRBJ1-5; no definite D call. V shed 3 bases and J shed 4 bases, with 7 bases lying between them. Germline assignment: CDR1 SGHTA and CDR2 FQGNSA. The CDR3 covers 13 residues. The CDR3 loop is CASSFGGNQPQHF. Here the CDR3 DNA reads TGTGCCAGCAGCTTCGGAGGGAATCAGCCCCAGCATTTT.

This chain joins TRBV2 and TRBJ2-1; 11 bases align to TRBD1. Per the germline V gene, CDR1 is SNHLY and CDR2 is FYNNEI. The CDR3 totals 15 residues. Trimming at V came to 4 bases and at J to 7 bases, leaving 6 bases not matched to a gene. DNA for the CDR3: TGTGCCAGCAGTGCCAGGGGGACAGGGGGGAATGAGCAGTTCTTC. Translation gives CASSARGTGGNEQFF.

The chain joins TRBV5-4 to TRBJ1-2; D is ambiguous. CDR3 length: 16 residues. Germline assignment: CDR1 SGHNT and CDR2 YYREEE (reference sequence). V was pared by 0 bases and J by 3 bases, with 15 bases between. For the CDR3, the DNA is TGTGCCAGCAGCTTGGCCCCAGCGGGTGATGACTATGGCTACACCTTC. Protein: CASSLAPAGDDYGYTF.

J is TRBJ2-1 and V is TRBV5-1; D is possibly TRBD2 (5 bases). Trimming took 0 bases from V and 0 from J, leaving 13 bases between them. The CDR3 has 17 residues. Per germline, CDR1 SGHRS and CDR2 YFSETQ. CDR3 sequence reads: CASSLAARGFSYNEQFF. The CDR3 DNA reads as TGCGCCAGCAGCTTGGCCGCACGAGGGTTCTCCTACAATGAGCAGTTCTTC.

This rearrangement joins TRBV7-3 to TRBJ2-2; TRBD2 matches 8 bases. V trimming: 4 bases; J trimming: 7 bases; junction bases outside the gene matches: 11. CDR1 is SGHTA and CDR2 is FQGTGA in the germline V gene. The CDR3 has 16 amino acids. In DNA form, the CDR3 reads TGTGCCAGCAGCTGGAACGGGAGGGCCGTGGTCGGGGAGCTGTTTTTT. Amino acid sequence: CASSWNGRAVVGELFF.